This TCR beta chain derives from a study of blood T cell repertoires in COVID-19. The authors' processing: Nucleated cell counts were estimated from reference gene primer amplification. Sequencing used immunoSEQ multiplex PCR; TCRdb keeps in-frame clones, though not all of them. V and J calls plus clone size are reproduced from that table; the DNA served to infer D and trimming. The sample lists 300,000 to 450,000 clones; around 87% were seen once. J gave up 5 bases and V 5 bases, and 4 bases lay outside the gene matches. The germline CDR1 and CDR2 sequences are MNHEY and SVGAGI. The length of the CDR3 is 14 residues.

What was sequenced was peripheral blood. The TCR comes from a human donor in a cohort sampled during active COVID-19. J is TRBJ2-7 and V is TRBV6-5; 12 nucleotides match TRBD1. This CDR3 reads CASSRDRGRHEQYF. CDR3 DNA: TGTGCCAGCAGTAGGGACAGGGGGCGGCACGAGCAGTACTTC.